These 9 T cell receptor beta chains were all obtained from the same sample, sequenced in a study of T cells of healthy individuals. TCRdb independently ran MiXCR on the 5' RACE reads; one entry per CDR3 protein. In the table there are tens of thousands of distinct CDR3 sequences, about 5.5% of which are singletons. The receptors shown here come from a female donor in good health.

In this sample, this clonotype turned up many times. The chain recombines TRBV6-5 with TRBJ2-7; D gene uncertain. The V gene's germline CDR1 is MNHEY and CDR2 SVGAGI. Between the trimmed V and J ends, which lost 0 bases and 5 bases, there was a span of 11 bases. The CDR3 is made up of 14 amino acids. In nucleotides, the CDR3 is TGTGCCAGCAGTTACTCGACCCGAAGGAACGAGCAGTACTTC. Its translation: CASSYSTRRNEQYF.

At least ten counts were recorded for this clonotype. J is TRBJ1-4 and V is TRBV28, with D hard to call. Per germline, CDR1 MDHEN and CDR2 SYDVKM. V lost 2 bases, J lost 4 bases, and 8 bases lay in between. The CDR3 consists of 14 residues. CDR3 loop: CASSLQVHNEKLFF. In DNA, the CDR3 is TGTGCCAGCAGTTTACAGGTTCATAATGAAAAACTGTTTTTT.

The genes are TRBV19 and TRBJ1-2; D is unclear. The CDR3 has 17 amino acids. CDR1 and CDR2 from the germline V gene are LNHDA and SQIVND (reference sequence). V lost 0 bases to trimming and J lost 2 bases, with 16 bases between them. This CDR3 is CASSIDRIMSGNYGYTF. The DNA for the CDR3 is TGTGCCAGTAGTATAGATCGAATTATGTCTGGCAACTATGGCTACACCTTC.

The V call is TRBV15, the J call TRBJ2-3, with 10 bases matching TRBD2. V lost 0 bases, J lost 0 bases, and 3 bases stayed unmatched. This CDR3 region has 17 residues. Germline CDR1 reads LNHNV; CDR2 reads YYDKDF (reference sequence). The CDR3 DNA is TGTGCCACCAGCAGAGAGGGACTAGCGCCAAGCACAGATACGCAGTATTTT. Its protein is CATSREGLAPSTDTQYF.

This clonotype was observed a handful of times. This rearrangement joins TRBV5-1 to TRBJ2-7; 7 positions agree with TRBD1. V gave up 4 bases and J gave up 12 bases; unmatched junction bases: 10. This CDR3 has 12 residues. Germline V gene lookup returns CDR1 SGHRS and CDR2 YFSETQ. In DNA, the CDR3 is TGCGCCAGCAGCCCTACAGGGGATATACCGTACTTC. Translating gives CASSPTGDIPYF.

This clonotype was counted at least ten times. This chain joins TRBV20-1 and TRBJ2-3, with 8 bases aligning to TRBD1. This CDR3 is built from 14 residues. J was trimmed by 5 bases and V by 0 bases; bases with no gene match: 4. Germline V gene data show CDR1 as DFQATT and CDR2 as SNEGSKA (reference sequence). The CDR3 reads CSAREDRVIDTQYF. CDR3 DNA sequence: TGCAGTGCTAGAGAGGACAGGGTCATAGATACGCAGTATTTT.

This clonotype was seen at least ten times. V is TRBV7-2 and J is TRBJ2-1; tentatively, D is TRBD2 (5 bases). V gave up 6 bases and J gave up 3 bases, with 9 bases separating them. The CDR3 sequence is 13 residues long. Germline-derived CDR1 and CDR2 are SGHTA and FQGNSA. The CDR3, as DNA: TGTGCCAGCAGTTGGACTTACTACAATGAGCAGTTCTTC. This translates into CASSWTYYNEQFF.

This clonotype has at least ten counts. This CDR3 is CASSPGQFNSPLHF. The CDR3 DNA sequence: TGCGCCAGCAGCCCGGGACAGTTTAATTCACCCCTCCACTTT. The chain links TRBV5-1 to TRBJ1-6; 7 bases match TRBD1. Germline V CDR1 and CDR2: SGHRS, YFSETQ. The CDR3 length is 14 residues. After removal of 4 bases from V and 6 bases from J, the junction contained 4 bases not matched to a gene. Variable domain in full (rest from reference TRBV5-1 and TRBJ1-6): KAGVTQTPRYLIKTRGQQVTLSCSPISGHRSVSWYQQTPGQGLQFLFEYFSETQRNKGNFPGRFSGRQFSNSRSEMNVSTLELGDSALYLCASSPGQFNSPLHFGNGTRLTVT.

Many counts were recorded for this clonotype. V and J are TRBV20-1 and TRBJ1-1, with TRBD1 identical over 11 bases. This CDR3 comprises 14 residues. Germline V lookup: CDR1 DFQATT, CDR2 SNEGSKA (reference sequence). The J segment lost 4 bases and the V segment lost 2 bases, leaving 3 bases of the junction unmatched. The CDR3 loop reads CSARIGTGGTEAFF. Written as DNA, the CDR3 is TGCAGTGCTAGAATCGGGACAGGGGGCACTGAAGCTTTCTTT.